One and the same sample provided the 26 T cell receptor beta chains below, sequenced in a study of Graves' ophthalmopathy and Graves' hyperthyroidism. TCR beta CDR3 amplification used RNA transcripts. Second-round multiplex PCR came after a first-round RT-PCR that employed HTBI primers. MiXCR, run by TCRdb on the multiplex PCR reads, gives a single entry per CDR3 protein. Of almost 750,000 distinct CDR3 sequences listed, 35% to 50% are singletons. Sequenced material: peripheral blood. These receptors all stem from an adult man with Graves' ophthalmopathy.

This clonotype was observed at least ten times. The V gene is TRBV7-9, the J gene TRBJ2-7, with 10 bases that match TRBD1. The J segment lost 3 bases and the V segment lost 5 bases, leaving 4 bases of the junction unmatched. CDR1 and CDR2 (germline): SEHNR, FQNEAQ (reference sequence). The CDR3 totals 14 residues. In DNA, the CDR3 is TGTGCCAGCAGCGGTGACAGGGGGCTCTACGAGCAGTACTTC. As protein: CASSGDRGLYEQYF.

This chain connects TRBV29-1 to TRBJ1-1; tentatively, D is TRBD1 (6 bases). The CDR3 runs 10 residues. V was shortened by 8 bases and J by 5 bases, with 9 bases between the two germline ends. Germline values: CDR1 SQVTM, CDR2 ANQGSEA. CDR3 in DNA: TGCAGCCGAGGGGGAACTGAAGCTTTCTTT. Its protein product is CSRGGTEAFF.

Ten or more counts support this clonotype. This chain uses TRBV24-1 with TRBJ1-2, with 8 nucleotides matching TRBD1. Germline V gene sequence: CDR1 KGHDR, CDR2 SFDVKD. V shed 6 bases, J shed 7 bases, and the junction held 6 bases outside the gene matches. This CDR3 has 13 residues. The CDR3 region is CATSSGQGIGYTF. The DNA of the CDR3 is TGTGCCACCAGTAGCGGACAGGGCATTGGCTACACCTTC.

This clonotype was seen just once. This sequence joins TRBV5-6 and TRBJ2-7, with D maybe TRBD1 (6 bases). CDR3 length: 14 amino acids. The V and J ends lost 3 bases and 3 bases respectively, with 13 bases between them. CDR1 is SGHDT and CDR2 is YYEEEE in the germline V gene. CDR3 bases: TGTGCCAGCAGCTCATGGACAGATTTCTACGAGCAGTACTTC. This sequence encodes CASSSWTDFYEQYF.

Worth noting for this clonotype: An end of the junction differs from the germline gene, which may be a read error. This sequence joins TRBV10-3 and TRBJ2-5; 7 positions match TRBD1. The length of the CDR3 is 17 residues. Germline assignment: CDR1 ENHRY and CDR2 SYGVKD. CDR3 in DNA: TGTGCCAGCAGTGAAGCAAGGGACAGCGATTACCAAGAGACCCAGTACTTC. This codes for CASSEARDSDYQETQYF.

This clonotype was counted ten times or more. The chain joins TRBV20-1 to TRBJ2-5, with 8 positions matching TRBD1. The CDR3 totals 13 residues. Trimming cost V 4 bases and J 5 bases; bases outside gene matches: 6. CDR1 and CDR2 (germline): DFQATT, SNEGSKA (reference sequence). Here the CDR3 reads CSATQGAKETQYF. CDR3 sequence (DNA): TGCAGTGCTACCCAGGGGGCGAAGGAGACCCAGTACTTC.

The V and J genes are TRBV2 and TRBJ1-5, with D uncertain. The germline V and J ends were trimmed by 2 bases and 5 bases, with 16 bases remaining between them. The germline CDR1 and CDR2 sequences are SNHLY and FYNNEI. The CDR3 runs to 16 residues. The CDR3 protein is CASSERRASSDQPQHF. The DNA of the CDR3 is TGTGCCAGCAGTGAACGACGGGCCTCAAGCGATCAGCCCCAGCATTTT. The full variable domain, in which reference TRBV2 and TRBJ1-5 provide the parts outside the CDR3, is EPEVTQTPSHQVTQMGQEVILRCVPISNHLYFYWYRQILGQKVEFLVSFYNNEISEKSEIFDDQFSVERPDGSNFTLKIRSTKLEDSAMYFCASSERRASSDQPQHFGDGTRLSIL.

The CDR3 DNA sequence: TGCAGCGCCCTAACAATGTCGGGACAGGGCTACACCTTC. It translates to CSALTMSGQGYTF. This chain links TRBV29-1 with TRBJ1-2, with 7 bases fitting TRBD1. V was pared by 7 bases and J by 8 bases, with 13 bases of the junction left unmatched. Per the germline V gene, CDR1 is SQVTM and CDR2 is ANQGSEA. CDR3 length: 13 amino acids.

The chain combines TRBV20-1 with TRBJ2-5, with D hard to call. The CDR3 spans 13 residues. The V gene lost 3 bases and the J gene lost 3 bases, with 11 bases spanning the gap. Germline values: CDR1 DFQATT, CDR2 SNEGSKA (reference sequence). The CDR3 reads CSASRGNKETQYF. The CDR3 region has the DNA TGCAGTGCTAGTCGCGGAAATAAAGAGACCCAGTACTTC.

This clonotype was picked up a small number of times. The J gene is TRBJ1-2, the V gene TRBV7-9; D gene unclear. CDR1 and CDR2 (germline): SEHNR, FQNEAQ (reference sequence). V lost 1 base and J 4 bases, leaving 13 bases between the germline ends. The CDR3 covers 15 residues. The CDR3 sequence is CASSLGVPGSYGYTF. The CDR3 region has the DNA TGTGCCAGCAGCTTAGGGGTTCCCGGGAGCTATGGCTACACCTTC.

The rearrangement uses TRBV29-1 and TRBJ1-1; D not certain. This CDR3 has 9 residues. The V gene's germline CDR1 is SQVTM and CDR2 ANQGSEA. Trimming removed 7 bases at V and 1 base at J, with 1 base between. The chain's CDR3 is CSGNTEAFF. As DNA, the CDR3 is TGCAGCGGGAACACTGAAGCTTTCTTT.

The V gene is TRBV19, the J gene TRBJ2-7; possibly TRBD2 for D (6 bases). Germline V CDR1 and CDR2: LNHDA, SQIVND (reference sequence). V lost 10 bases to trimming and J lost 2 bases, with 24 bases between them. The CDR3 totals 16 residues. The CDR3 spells CATTTSQVGGTYEQYF. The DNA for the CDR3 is TGTGCCACCACTACATCTCAAGTCGGAGGGACCTACGAGCAGTACTTC.

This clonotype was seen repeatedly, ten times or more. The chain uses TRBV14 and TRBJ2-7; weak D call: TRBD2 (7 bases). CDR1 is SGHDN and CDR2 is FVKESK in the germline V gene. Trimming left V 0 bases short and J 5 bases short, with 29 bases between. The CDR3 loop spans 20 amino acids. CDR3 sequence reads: CASSQDGAGLWGGATNEQYF. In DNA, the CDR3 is TGTGCCAGCAGCCAAGACGGCGCGGGGCTTTGGGGGGGGGCCACAAACGAGCAGTACTTC.

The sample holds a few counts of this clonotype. CDR3 nucleotides: TGTGCCAGCAGCCCTAGGGACCACCAAGAGACCCAGTACTTC. Translation gives CASSPRDHQETQYF. This rearrangement joins TRBV7-9 to TRBJ2-5, with D perhaps given as TRBD1 or TRBD2 (5 bases each). This CDR3 spans 14 amino acids. Germline CDR1 and CDR2: SEHNR and FQNEAQ (reference sequence). V shed 5 bases and J shed 0 bases, with 10 bases lying between them.

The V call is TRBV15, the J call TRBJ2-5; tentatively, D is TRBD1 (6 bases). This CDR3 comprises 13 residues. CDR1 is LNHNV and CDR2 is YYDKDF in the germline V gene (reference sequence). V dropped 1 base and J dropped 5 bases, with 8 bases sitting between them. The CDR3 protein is CATSRGTVETQYF. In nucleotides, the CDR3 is TGTGCCACCAGCAGAGGGACAGTGGAGACCCAGTACTTC.

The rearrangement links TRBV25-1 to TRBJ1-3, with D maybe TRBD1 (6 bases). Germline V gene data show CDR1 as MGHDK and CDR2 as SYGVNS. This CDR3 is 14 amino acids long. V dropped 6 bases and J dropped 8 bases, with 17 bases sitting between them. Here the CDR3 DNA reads TGTGCCAGCAGCCAGGGGAGCTATGGCTACACCATATATTTT. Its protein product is CASSQGSYGYTIYF.

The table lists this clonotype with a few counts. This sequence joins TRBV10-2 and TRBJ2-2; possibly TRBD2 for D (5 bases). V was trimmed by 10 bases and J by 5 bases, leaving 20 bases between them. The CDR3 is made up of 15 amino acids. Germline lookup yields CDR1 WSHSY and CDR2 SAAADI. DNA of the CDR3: TGCGCCACCGACACCGGGCTCCGCGGGACCGGGGAGCTGTTTTTT. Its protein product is CATDTGLRGTGELFF.

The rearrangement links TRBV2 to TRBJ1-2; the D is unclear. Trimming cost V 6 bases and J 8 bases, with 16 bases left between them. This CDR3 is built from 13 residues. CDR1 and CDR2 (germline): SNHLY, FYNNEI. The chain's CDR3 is CASSQESARGYTF. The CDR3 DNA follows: TGTGCCAGCAGCCAAGAATCGGCCCGCGGCTACACCTTC. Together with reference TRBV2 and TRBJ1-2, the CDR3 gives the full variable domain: EPEVTQTPSHQVTQMGQEVILRCVPISNHLYFYWYRQILGQKVEFLVSFYNNEISEKSEIFDDQFSVERPDGSNFTLKIRSTKLEDSAMYFCASSQESARGYTFGSGTRLTVV.

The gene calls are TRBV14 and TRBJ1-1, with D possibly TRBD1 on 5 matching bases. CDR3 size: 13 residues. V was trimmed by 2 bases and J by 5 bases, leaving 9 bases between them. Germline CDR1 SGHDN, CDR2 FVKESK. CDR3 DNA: TGTGCCAGCAGCCAATATGGGGGGACTGAAGCTTTCTTT. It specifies CASSQYGGTEAFF.

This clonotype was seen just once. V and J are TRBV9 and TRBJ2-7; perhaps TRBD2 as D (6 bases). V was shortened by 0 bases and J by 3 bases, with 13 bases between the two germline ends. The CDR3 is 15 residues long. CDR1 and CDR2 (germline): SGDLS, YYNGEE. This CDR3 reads CASSVGASVIYEQYF. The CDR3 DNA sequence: TGTGCCAGCAGCGTAGGTGCTAGCGTCATCTACGAGCAGTACTTC.

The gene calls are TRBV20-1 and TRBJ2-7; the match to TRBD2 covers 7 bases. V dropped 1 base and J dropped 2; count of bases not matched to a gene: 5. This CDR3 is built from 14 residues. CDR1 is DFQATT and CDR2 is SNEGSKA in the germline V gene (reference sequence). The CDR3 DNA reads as TGCAGTGCTAGAGGACTAGCAGCGACCTACGAGCAGTACTTC. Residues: CSARGLAATYEQYF.

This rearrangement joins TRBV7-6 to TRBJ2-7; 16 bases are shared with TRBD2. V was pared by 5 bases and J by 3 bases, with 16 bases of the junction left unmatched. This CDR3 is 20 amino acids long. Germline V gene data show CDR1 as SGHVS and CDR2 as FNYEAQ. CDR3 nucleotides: TGTGCCAGCAGCAAGGGACTAGCGGGAGGGGGACAGAAGCCACTCTACGAGCAGTACTTC. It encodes CASSKGLAGGGQKPLYEQYF.

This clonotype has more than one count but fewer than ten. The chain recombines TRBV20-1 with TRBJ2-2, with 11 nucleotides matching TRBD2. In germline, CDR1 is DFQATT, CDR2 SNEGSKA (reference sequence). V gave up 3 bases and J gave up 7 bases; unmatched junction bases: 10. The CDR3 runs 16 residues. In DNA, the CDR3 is TGCAGTGCTAGGGTTGACCTAGCGGGAGGAGGCGGGGAGCTGTTTTTT. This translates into CSARVDLAGGGGELFF.

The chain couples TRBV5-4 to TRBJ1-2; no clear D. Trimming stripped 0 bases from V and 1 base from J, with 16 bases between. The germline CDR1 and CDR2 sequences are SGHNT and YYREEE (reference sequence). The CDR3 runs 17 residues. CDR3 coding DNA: TGTGCCAGCAGCTTGGGGGTTCGGCAGAGATTTAACTATGGCTACACCTTC. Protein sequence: CASSLGVRQRFNYGYTF.

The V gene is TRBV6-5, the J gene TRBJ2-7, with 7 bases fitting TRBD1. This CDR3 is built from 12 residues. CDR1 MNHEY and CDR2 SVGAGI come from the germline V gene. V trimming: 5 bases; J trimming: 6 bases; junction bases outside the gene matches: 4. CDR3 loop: CASSKTGPEQYF. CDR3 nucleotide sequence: TGTGCCAGCAGTAAGACAGGGCCCGAGCAGTACTTC.

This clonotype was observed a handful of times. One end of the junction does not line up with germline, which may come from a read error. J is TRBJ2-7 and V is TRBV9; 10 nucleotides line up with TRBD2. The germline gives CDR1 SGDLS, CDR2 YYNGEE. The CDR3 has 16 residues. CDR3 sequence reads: CASSHVSSGSTYEQYF. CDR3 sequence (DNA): TGCGCCAGCAGCCACGTCTCTAGCGGGAGCACCTACGAGCAGTACTTC. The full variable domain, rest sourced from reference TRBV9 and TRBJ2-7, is DSGVTQTPKHLITATGQRVTLRCSPRSGDLSVYWYQQSLDQGLQFLIQYYNGEERAKGNILERFSAQQFPDLHSELNLSSLELGDSALYFCASSHVSSGSTYEQYFGPGTRLTVT.